The 31 T cell receptor beta chains below come from one sample, sequenced in a study of Graves' ophthalmopathy and Graves' hyperthyroidism. Amplifying from RNA transcripts, the study obtained TCR beta CDR3 regions. Investigators did first-round RT-PCR with HTBI primers, then second-round multiplex PCR. One entry per CDR3 protein results from TCRdb running MiXCR on the multiplex PCR reads. Here the sample spans 200,000 to 250,000 distinct CDR3 sequences, less than 55% being singletons. The sample consisted of peripheral blood. These receptors all come from an adult man with Graves' ophthalmopathy.

In regard to this clonotype: This may be a read error: a much more frequent sequence differs by one nucleotide. The V gene is TRBV29-1, the J gene TRBJ1-1; no firm D call. From germline, CDR1 is SQVTM and CDR2 ANQGSEA. CDR3 size: 13 residues. V lost 0 bases and J lost 3, with 8 bases in between. CDR3 nucleotide sequence: TGCAGCGTTGAAGATATTGTGCACACTGAAGCTTTCTTT. Translated, it gives CSVEDIVHTEAFF.

The chain combines TRBV11-2 with TRBJ2-5, with a weak D call TRBD2 (5 bases). This CDR3 comprises 16 residues. The germline V and J ends were trimmed by 5 bases and 3 bases, with 19 bases remaining between them. Germline-derived CDR1 and CDR2 are SGHAT and FQNNGV. Here the CDR3 reads CASSVGLATSKETQYF. The CDR3 nucleotides read TGTGCCAGCAGCGTGGGTTTAGCGACATCTAAAGAGACCCAGTACTTC.

At least ten counts were recorded for this clonotype. The V call is TRBV24-1, the J call TRBJ1-5, with 8 positions matching TRBD1. Germline V CDR1 and CDR2: KGHDR, SFDVKD. The CDR3 runs to 13 residues. V was pared by 6 bases and J by 6 bases, with 3 bases of the junction left unmatched. The CDR3 DNA sequence: TGTGCCACCAGTAGAACAGGGGGTCAGCCCCAGCATTTT. Translating it yields CATSRTGGQPQHF.

CDR3 protein: CASSERDNSPLHF. CDR3 nucleotide sequence: TGTGCCAGCAGTGAACGGGATAATTCACCCCTCCACTTT. The rearrangement links TRBV6-1 to TRBJ1-6; no clear D. The CDR3 has 13 amino acids. Germline assignment: CDR1 MNHNS and CDR2 SASEGT. The germline V and J ends were trimmed by 2 bases and 5 bases, with 4 bases remaining between them.

The rearrangement uses TRBV25-1 and TRBJ2-5, with TRBD2 matching over 8 bases. The tail of the sequence fits TRBJ2-1 better, so the J call may be wrong. The length of the CDR3 is 15 residues. The germline V gene encodes CDR1 MGHDK and CDR2 SYGVNS. The CDR3, as DNA: TGTGCCAGCAGTGATTTCGCGGGAGGAGTGAGGAAGCAGTTCTTC. Translation gives CASSDFAGGVRKQFF.

This clonotype was seen more than once but under ten times. This chain links TRBV5-8 with TRBJ2-2; D gene ambiguous. Trimming pared 2 bases from V and 7 bases from J, leaving 9 bases between. CDR1 is SGHTS, CDR2 YDEGEE, per germline. The CDR3 has 13 amino acids. The CDR3 protein is CASSLRLGGELFF. In nucleotides, the CDR3 is TGTGCCAGCAGCTTAAGGCTTGGCGGGGAGCTGTTTTTT.

DNA of the CDR3: TGTGCCAGCAGTCCCGGGGGGGTATCACCGATGAACACTGAAGCTTTCTTT. The encoded protein is CASSPGGVSPMNTEAFF. This rearrangement joins TRBV25-1 to TRBJ1-1; maybe TRBD1 (5 bases). This CDR3 has 17 amino acids. The germline V and J ends were trimmed by 5 bases and 0 bases, with 19 bases remaining between them. Germline V gene data show CDR1 as MGHDK and CDR2 as SYGVNS.

The chain carries TRBV4-1 and TRBJ1-2; tentatively, D is TRBD1 (6 bases). Germline CDR1 reads MGHRA; CDR2 reads YSYEKL. CDR3 size: 15 residues. V shed 3 bases and J shed 3 bases, with 14 bases lying between them. DNA for the CDR3: TGCGCCAGCAGCCAGGAAACAGGGTCGGACTATGGCTACACCTTC. It translates to CASSQETGSDYGYTF.

This clonotype has only a few counts. The chain is built from TRBV5-1 and TRBJ2-7; perhaps D is TRBD1 or TRBD2 (6 bases each). The CDR3 runs 13 residues. With 5 bases removed from V and 2 bases from J, the gap between germline ends came to 11 bases. Germline lookup yields CDR1 SGHRS and CDR2 YFSETQ. The CDR3 DNA follows: TGCGCCAGCAGAAGGGGGGACACCTACGAGCAGTACTTC. This encodes CASRRGDTYEQYF.

This clonotype has just a few counts. The J gene is TRBJ1-1, the V gene TRBV19, with 9 bases fitting TRBD1. V lost 4 bases and J lost 4; bases outside the gene matches: 4. The CDR3 spans 14 residues. Germline CDR1 is LNHDA and CDR2 is SQIVND (reference sequence). The CDR3 loop reads CASSRMTGGTEAFF. In nucleotides, the CDR3 is TGTGCCAGTAGTAGAATGACAGGGGGCACTGAAGCTTTCTTT.

The chain is built from TRBV6-1 and TRBJ1-4; no definite D call. Germline loops: CDR1 MNHNS, CDR2 SASEGT. V was clipped by 6 bases and J by 5 bases, with 13 bases between them. The CDR3 runs 14 residues. In DNA form, the CDR3 reads TGTGCCAGCAGCCCGGGAGCTCAAAATGAAAAACTGTTTTTT. It codes for CASSPGAQNEKLFF.

This clonotype was counted only a few times. The V and J genes are TRBV19 and TRBJ1-2, with 7 bases aligning to TRBD1. This CDR3 comprises 14 residues. Trimming removed 6 bases from V and 3 bases from J; junction bases left unmatched: 7. Germline loops: CDR1 LNHDA, CDR2 SQIVND (reference sequence). CDR3 loop: CASSRTGDYYGYTF. In nucleotides, the CDR3 is TGTGCCAGTAGCCGGACAGGAGACTACTATGGCTACACCTTC.

This chain links TRBV20-1 with TRBJ2-7; D unresolved. The V gene lost 3 bases and the J gene lost 5 bases, with 8 bases spanning the gap. The germline CDR1 and CDR2 sequences are DFQATT and SNEGSKA (reference sequence). This CDR3 is built from 11 residues. The CDR3 spells CSARAENEQYF. For the CDR3, the DNA is TGCAGTGCTAGGGCCGAAAACGAGCAGTACTTC.

On this clonotype: One end of the junction is discordant with germline, which a read error may explain. The chain couples TRBV14 to TRBJ2-7; D ambiguous. Germline CDR1 and CDR2: SGHDN and FVKESK. The CDR3 consists of 13 residues. The CDR3: CASSDGPNYEQYF. The CDR3, as DNA: TGCGCCAGCAGTGATGGACCTAACTACGAGCAGTACTTC.

The J gene is TRBJ2-7, the V gene TRBV10-3; D might be TRBD1 or TRBD2, each matching 5 bases. Germline CDR1 ENHRY, CDR2 SYGVKD. V was trimmed by 4 bases and J by 1 base, leaving 8 bases between them. CDR3 length: 13 amino acids. CDR3 coding DNA: TGTGCCATCAGTGGGGACGGGTCCTACGAGCAGTACTTC. This codes for CAISGDGSYEQYF.

The chain joins TRBV10-2 to TRBJ2-7; 7 positions agree with TRBD1. The J segment lost 1 base and the V segment lost 0 bases, leaving 0 bases of the junction unmatched. Per germline, CDR1 WSHSY and CDR2 SAAADI. The CDR3 is 14 amino acids. CDR3 region: CASSESTGSYEQYF. CDR3 coding DNA: TGCGCCAGCAGTGAGTCGACAGGGTCCTACGAGCAGTACTTC.

This clonotype was seen a handful of times. V usage is TRBV5-1 and J usage is TRBJ2-2, with D perhaps TRBD1 (6 bases). The germline gives CDR1 SGHRS, CDR2 YFSETQ. The CDR3 contains 15 residues. V was clipped by 0 bases and J by 0 bases, with 6 bases between them. Here the CDR3 DNA reads TGCGCCAGCAGCTTGGGGGACACGAACACCGGGGAGCTGTTTTTT. Translated, it gives CASSLGDTNTGELFF.

This clonotype appeared a single time. The chain employs TRBV6-1 and TRBJ2-7; no clear D gene. V lost 4 bases to trimming and J lost 7 bases, with 8 bases between them. CDR1 and CDR2 from the germline V gene are MNHNS and SASEGT. The CDR3 is 11 amino acids. CDR3 protein: CASSATPEQYF. As DNA, the CDR3 is TGTGCCAGCAGTGCGACCCCGGAGCAGTACTTC.

Only a few counts were recorded for this clonotype. This chain connects TRBV7-9 to TRBJ1-1, with unresolved D. Trimming took off 3 bases at V and 5 bases at J, with 10 bases between the two ends. There are 13 residues in the CDR3. Looked up from germline, CDR1 is SEHNR and CDR2 is FQNEAQ (reference sequence). CDR3: CASSLTGKTEAFF. In DNA, the CDR3 is TGTGCCAGCAGCTTGACGGGGAAAACTGAAGCTTTCTTT.

V and J are TRBV6-1 and TRBJ2-7; D not certain. The CDR3 is 12 residues long. The germline CDR1 and CDR2 sequences are MNHNS and SASEGT. Trimming pared 4 bases from V and 2 bases from J, leaving 6 bases between. The CDR3 loop reads CASSAWTYEQYF. The CDR3 region has the DNA TGTGCCAGCAGTGCTTGGACCTACGAGCAGTACTTC.

The V call is TRBV12-3 or TRBV12-4, the J call TRBJ2-5; D may be TRBD2 (6 bases). The length of the CDR3 is 15 residues. V shed 5 bases and J shed 7 bases, with 20 bases lying between them. The CDR3, as DNA: TGTGCCAGCAGTGACTCGGTCGGGAGCCAGGGGACCCAGTACTTC. Amino acids: CASSDSVGSQGTQYF.

The V and J genes are TRBV29-1 and TRBJ1-2; D is uncertain. The CDR3 consists of 13 residues. V lost 8 bases to trimming and J lost 7 bases, with 20 bases between them. Germline CDR1 and CDR2: SQVTM and ANQGSEA. CDR3 region: CSLAGPTKGGYTF. CDR3 sequence (DNA): TGCAGCTTGGCCGGGCCAACAAAAGGTGGCTACACCTTC.

The rearrangement links TRBV5-4 to TRBJ1-1; no clear D. CDR1 is SGHNT and CDR2 is YYREEE in the germline V gene (reference sequence). The CDR3 runs to 13 residues. V was trimmed by 0 bases and J by 7 bases, leaving 10 bases between them. CDR3 coding DNA: TGTGCCAGCAGCTTGGTTGGCCAGATTGAAGCTTTCTTT. It codes for CASSLVGQIEAFF.

The CDR3 sequence: CASSADRGDGYTF. CDR3 in DNA: TGTGCCAGCAGCGCAGACAGGGGGGATGGCTACACCTTC. V is TRBV25-1 and J is TRBJ1-2, with TRBD1 matching 9 bases. CDR1 is MGHDK, CDR2 SYGVNS, per germline. CDR3 length: 13 amino acids. Unmatched junction bases numbered 5, after V lost 6 bases and J lost 6 bases.

The chain is built from TRBV7-9 and TRBJ2-7; TRBD2 matches at 9 bases. The last part of the DNA fits TRBJ2-5 better; the J call may be wrong. The germline gives CDR1 SEHNR, CDR2 FQNEAQ (reference sequence). This CDR3 spans 14 amino acids. As DNA, the CDR3 is TGTGCCAGCAGCCCCTTGGGAGCGGGGGGGACCCAGTACTTC. Protein product: CASSPLGAGGTQYF.

This clonotype has only a few counts. V is TRBV7-2 and J is TRBJ1-3; unclear D gene. The germline V and J ends were trimmed by 5 bases and 4 bases, with 9 bases remaining between them. The CDR3 covers 13 residues. Germline CDR1 and CDR2: SGHTA and FQGNSA. The CDR3 DNA reads as TGTGCCAGCAGCGTCCGATCGGGAAACACCATATATTTT. This encodes CASSVRSGNTIYF. The variable domain in full, completed from reference TRBV7-2 and TRBJ1-3, reads GAGVSQSPSNKVTEKGKDVELRCDPISGHTALYWYRQSLGQGLEFLIYFQGNSAPDKSGLPSDRFSAERTGGSVSTLTIQRTQQEDSAVYLCASSVRSGNTIYFGEGSWLTVV.

This clonotype showed up just a few times. The rearrangement uses TRBV2 and TRBJ1-4, with 7 bases matching TRBD1. Germline-derived CDR1 and CDR2 are SNHLY and FYNNEI. The CDR3 is 14 amino acids. The V gene end was trimmed by 5 bases and the J gene end by 5 bases; junction bases not matched to a gene: 5. CDR3 nucleotides: TGTGCCAGCAGTCCGTCGACAGGGAATGAAAAACTGTTTTTT. It encodes CASSPSTGNEKLFF.

The chain employs TRBV10-2 and TRBJ1-1, with D possibly matching TRBD1 (5 bases). Germline V gene lookup returns CDR1 WSHSY and CDR2 SAAADI. The germline V and J ends were trimmed by 9 bases and 2 bases, with 13 bases remaining between them. This CDR3 spans 13 amino acids. CDR3 sequence (DNA): TGCGCCAGTTCCAGGGAATACAACACTGAAGCTTTCTTT. This encodes CASSREYNTEAFF.

This clonotype was seen a handful of times. This chain uses TRBV7-9 with TRBJ1-3; tentative D call: TRBD1 (5 bases). The V gene lost 5 bases and the J gene lost 0 bases, with 17 bases spanning the gap. The CDR3 is 17 residues long. Germline V gene sequence: CDR1 SEHNR, CDR2 FQNEAQ (reference sequence). CDR3 coding DNA: TGTGCCAGCAGCCCACTTGGGACGGGAATCTCTGGAAACACCATATATTTT. This codes for CASSPLGTGISGNTIYF.

The V gene is TRBV12-3 or TRBV12-4, the J gene TRBJ2-7, with 10 nucleotides matching TRBD1. The V segment lost 6 bases and the J segment 5 bases; nucleotides outside the gene matches: 16. This CDR3 is 17 amino acids long. The CDR3 is CASRSLDRGHSGNEQYF. DNA for the CDR3: TGTGCCAGCAGATCTCTAGACAGGGGGCATAGCGGCAACGAGCAGTACTTC.

This clonotype was counted only a few times. The V and J genes are TRBV10-3 and TRBJ2-7; D unresolved. The V and J ends lost 0 bases and 9 bases respectively, with 9 bases between them. Germline-derived CDR1 and CDR2 are ENHRY and SYGVKD. The CDR3 is made up of 12 amino acids. The CDR3 DNA is TGTGCCATCAGTGAGTCGCTGACCGGGCAGTACTTC. Its translation is CAISESLTGQYF.